This TCR beta chain was captured in a study of blood T cells in healthy people across ages. Study-wide points: Estimated diversity across one million T cells was deemed an underestimate. Across the age range, TCR beta diversity per million T cells fell in a roughly linear way.

PBMCs, at least 7 million per sample, were isolated. The authors ran a second PCR of about 6 to 11 cycles using a sample-barcoded 5' primer and a J-beta primer mix. Each cDNA molecule was tagged by a template-switch adaptor that had 12 random nucleotides. TCRdb reprocessed the 5' RACE reads via MiXCR and lists one record per CDR3 protein. The sample contains 540,000 or so distinct CDR3 sequences, more than 45% of which appear only once. V shed 0 bases and J shed 2 bases, with 7 bases lying between them. Germline CDR1 ENHRY, CDR2 SYGVKD. The CDR3 totals 14 residues. As to this clonotype: Its antigen is unidentified.

Sequenced: blood. The gene calls are TRBV10-3 and TRBJ1-2, with D maybe TRBD1 (5 bases). The sequence came from a man older than 75 in good health. CDR3 nucleotide sequence: TGTGCCATCAGTGAGTCTCGGGGGAACTATGGCTACACCTTC. Translating gives CAISESRGNYGYTF.